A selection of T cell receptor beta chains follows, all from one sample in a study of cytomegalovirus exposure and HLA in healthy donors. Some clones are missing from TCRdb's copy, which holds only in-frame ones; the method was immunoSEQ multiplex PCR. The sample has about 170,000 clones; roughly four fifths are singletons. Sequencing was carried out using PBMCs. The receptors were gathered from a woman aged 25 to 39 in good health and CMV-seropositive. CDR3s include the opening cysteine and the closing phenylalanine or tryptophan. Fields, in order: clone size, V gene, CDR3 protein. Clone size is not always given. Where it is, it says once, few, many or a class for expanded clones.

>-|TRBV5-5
CASSFETVNYGYTF
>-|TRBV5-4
CASSRPAGREGTEAFF
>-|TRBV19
CASSPHVGAGAGNQPQHF
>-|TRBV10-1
CASGTGQQTDTQYF
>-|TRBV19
CASIHRGLNTEAFF
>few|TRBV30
CAWGNRVTEAFF
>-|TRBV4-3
CASSPTLDSQYQPQHF
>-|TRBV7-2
CASGSFLGGREQYF
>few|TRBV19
CASSTGQPGPRGTEAFF
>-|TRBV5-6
CASQLPGVNYGYTF
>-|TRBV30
CAWSATGVWGYTF
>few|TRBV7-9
CASSSPQGLSLNYGYTF
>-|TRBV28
CASSEPRGKNTEAFF
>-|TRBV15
CATSRDHRHDQYF
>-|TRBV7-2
CASSLDFSGQTQYF
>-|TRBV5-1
CASSLGFGTEAFF
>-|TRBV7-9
CASSLGGHYNEQFF
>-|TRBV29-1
CSVEVAAGETQYF
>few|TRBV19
CASSIRLAGDYEQYF
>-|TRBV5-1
CASSLVPGLAAGGGEQYF
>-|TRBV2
CASSEWDRSVTAFF
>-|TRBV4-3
CASSLGGVTGGTEAFF
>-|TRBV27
CASTMSGGRGYNSPLHF
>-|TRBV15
CATSRATWERNGYTF
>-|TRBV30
CARSVGGSSYNEQFF
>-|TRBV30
CARQGTAEAFF
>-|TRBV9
CASSVRLSGANVLTF
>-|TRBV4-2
CASSQDPYTGELFF
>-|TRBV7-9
CASGEGGNTIYF
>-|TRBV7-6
CASSLGQGHYGYTF
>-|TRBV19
CASTLSTSGGAEYEQFF
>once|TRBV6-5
CASSYQGEAGYTF
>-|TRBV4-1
CASSQDRQGASGANVLTF
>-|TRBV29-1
CSVEPTGNTEAFF
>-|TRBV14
CASSLDRFILNTEAFF
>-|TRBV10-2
CASSDEGGAKNIQYF
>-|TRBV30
CAWSLSDSLEAFF
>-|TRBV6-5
CASSYSVGEANYGYTF
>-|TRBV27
CASSSLVLPKAGGYTF
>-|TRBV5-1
CASSLAQGQNTEAFF
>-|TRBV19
CASSMTAGGASYEQYF
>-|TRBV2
CASRDRVDGTQYF
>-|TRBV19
CASRPARDRGTDTQYF
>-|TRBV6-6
CASSYGAGVYNEQFF
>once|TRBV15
CATSRGGKDGELFF
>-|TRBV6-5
CASSYTGQGITDTQYF
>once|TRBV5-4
CASKPGQSPYEQYF
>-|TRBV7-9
CASSLGLAGVQKFF
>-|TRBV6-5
CASSYKGGSEQFF
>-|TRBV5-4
CASGGLAGGSDTQYF
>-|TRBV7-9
CASSIDRGGYGYTF
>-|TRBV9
CASSSRDPIAGEQFF
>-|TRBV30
CAWKRENEQFF
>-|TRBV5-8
CASSFQGEFYGYTF
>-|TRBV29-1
CSVRGRGLWNTEAFF
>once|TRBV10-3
CAISVSEAEAFF
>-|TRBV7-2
CASSQYSGTSGLSTDTQYF
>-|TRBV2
CASSEAPRFAEQYF
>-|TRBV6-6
CASSPPIAGDTDTQYF
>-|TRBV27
CASSLVEGAYYGYTF